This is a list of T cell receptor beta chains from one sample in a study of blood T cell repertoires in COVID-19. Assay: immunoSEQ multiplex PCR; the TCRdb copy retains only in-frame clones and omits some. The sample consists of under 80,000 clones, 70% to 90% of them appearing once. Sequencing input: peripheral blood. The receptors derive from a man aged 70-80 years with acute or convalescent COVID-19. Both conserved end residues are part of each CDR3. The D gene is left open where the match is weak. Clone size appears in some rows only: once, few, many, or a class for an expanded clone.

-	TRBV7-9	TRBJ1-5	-	TGTGCCAGCAGCCAAACTACCAATCAGCCCCAGCATTTT	CASSQTTNQPQHF
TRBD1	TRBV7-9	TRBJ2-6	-	TGTGCCAGCAGCCTCCGGGACAGGGCCTTAGCGGGGGCCAACGTCCTGACTTTC	CASSLRDRALAGANVLTF
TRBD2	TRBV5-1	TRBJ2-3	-	TGCGCCAGCAGCTTGGGGGCCCGGCGGGGGACAGATACGCAGTATTTT	CASSLGARRGTDTQYF
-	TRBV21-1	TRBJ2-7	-	TGTGCCAGCAGCCCCCCCTTACGGGGTCCCGACTACGAGCAGTACTTC	CASSPPLRGPDYEQYF
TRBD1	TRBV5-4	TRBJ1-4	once	TGTGCCAGCACCTCCGGGACAGGGCTTGAAAAACTGTTTTTT	CASTSGTGLEKLFF
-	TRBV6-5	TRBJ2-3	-	TGTGCCAGCAGGGCCGCAGGACAGACCACAGATACGCAGTATTTT	CASRAAGQTTDTQYF
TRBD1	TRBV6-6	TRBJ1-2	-	TGTGCCAGCAGACCTACCGGGACAGGACACTATGGCTACACCTTC	CASRPTGTGHYGYTF
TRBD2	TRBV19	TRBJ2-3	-	TGTGCCAGTAGCCTCGCCGGGACCCGCGGGGGGCTTGGGGCAGATACGCAGTATTTT	CASSLAGTRGGLGADTQYF
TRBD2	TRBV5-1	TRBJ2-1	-	TGCGCCAGCAGCTTGGCCGTAGCGGGGGGGCCTAGTGAGCAGTTCTTC	CASSLAVAGGPSEQFF
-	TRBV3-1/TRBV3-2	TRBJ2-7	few	TGTGCCAGCAGCCAAGATTGGCTAGTGATTAGTCGGCAGTACTTC	CASSQDWLVISRQYF
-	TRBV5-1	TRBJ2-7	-	TGCGCCAGCAGCTTGGATGGCGGATACGAGCAGTACTTC	CASSLDGGYEQYF